This TCR beta chain stems from a study of blood T cell repertoires in COVID-19. Study-level background: Collection of acute and convalescent COVID-19 samples took place in the United States, Italy and Spain. The analysed material was cDNA or gDNA that came from T cells, B-cell-depleted T cells, or PBMCs.

In the original workflow: Cell counts per sample came from amplifying reference gene primers. The method was immunoSEQ multiplex PCR; TCRdb's version includes in-frame clones alone and lacks a portion of them. D and trimming come from the DNA, and the V and J calls and clone size come from that table. The table records 100,000 or so clones, around 90% of them present only once. Deletions cut 6 bases from V and 6 bases from J, with 9 bases between. The CDR3 contains 11 residues. Germline CDR1 DFQATT, CDR2 SNEGSKA (reference sequence). The rearrangement links TRBV20-1 to TRBJ2-4; D not certain. The sample taken for sequencing was peripheral blood. This TCR was recovered from a man between 50 and 59 years old with active COVID-19. CDR3 sequence (DNA): TGCAGTGCCTGGCTAGGAAACATTCAGTACTTC. This encodes CSAWLGNIQYF.